These 13 T cell receptor beta chains originate from one sample sequenced in a study of cytotoxic CD8 clonotypes in ibrutinib-treated CLL. Some clones are missing from TCRdb's copy, which holds only in-frame ones; the method was immunoSEQ multiplex PCR. The sample records tens of thousands of clones, approximately 69% being singletons. Here the sequenced sample was PBMCs, taken after 12 months of ibrutinib treatment. Receptor source: a human donor with chronic lymphocytic leukemia.

In its sample, this clone was seen a few times. The chain uses TRBV7-8 and TRBJ2-7; maybe TRBD1 (5 bases). The CDR3 is 15 residues long. V lost 5 bases and J 0 bases, leaving 14 bases between the germline ends. CDR1 is SGHVS, CDR2 FQNEAQ, per germline. The CDR3 spells CASSLGHLSSYEQYF. Written as DNA, the CDR3 is TGTGCCAGCAGCCTGGGGCACCTCAGCTCCTACGAGCAGTACTTC.

This clone was seen once. The chain recombines TRBV7-2 with TRBJ2-7; TRBD1 matches 7 bases. V lost 0 bases to trimming and J lost 4 bases; unmatched junction nucleotides: 9. The CDR3 spans 16 residues. CDR1 SGHTA and CDR2 FQGNSA come from the germline V gene. CDR3 bases: TGTGCCAGCAGCTTAGCGTCGCAACAGGGGAAGTACGAGCAGTACTTC. Translated: CASSLASQQGKYEQYF.

This chain uses TRBV25-1 with TRBJ1-4; unclear D gene. The ends were cut back, 4 bases at V and 8 bases at J, with 11 bases in the middle. This CDR3 region has 13 residues. Germline assignment: CDR1 MGHDK and CDR2 SYGVNS. The CDR3 DNA reads TGTGCCAGCAGTGCAGATTTAGGGGAAAAACTGTTTTTT. As protein: CASSADLGEKLFF.

The chain employs TRBV11-2 and TRBJ2-7; D ambiguous. The V end was cut by 1 base, the J end by 0 bases, with 10 bases between. Germline V gives CDR1 SGHAT, CDR2 FQNNGV. The CDR3 extends over 15 amino acids. CDR3 nucleotide sequence: TGTGCCAGCAGCTTAGCGGTGCCAGGCTCCTACGAGCAGTACTTC. Residues: CASSLAVPGSYEQYF. The variable domain in full, completed from reference TRBV11-2 and TRBJ2-7, reads EAGVAQSPRYKIIEKRQSVAFWCNPISGHATLYWYQQILGQGPKLLIQFQNNGVVDDSQLPKDRFSAERLKGVDSTLKIQPAKLEDSAVYLCASSLAVPGSYEQYFGPGTRLTVT.

V is TRBV21-1 and J is TRBJ1-1; the table gives TRBD1 as D, unverified against the DNA. TRBV21-1 is a pseudogene locus. This CDR3 region has 13 residues. The CDR3, as DNA: TGTGCCAGCAGCAATAACAGAAACACTGAAGCTTTCTTT. This codes for CASSNNRNTEAFF.

This clone was seen a few times. The V gene is TRBV5-1, the J gene TRBJ1-4; a weak D match, TRBD1 (5 bases). With 2 bases removed from V and 8 bases from J, the gap between germline ends came to 13 bases. The CDR3 spans 14 residues. Germline CDR1 SGHRS, CDR2 YFSETQ. The CDR3, as DNA: TGCGCCAGCAGCTTCGGGCAGGGCGGGGAAAAACTGTTTTTT. Residues: CASSFGQGGEKLFF.

The chain combines TRBV7-9 with TRBJ2-5; 10 bases agree with TRBD2. Per germline, CDR1 SEHNR and CDR2 FQNEAQ (reference sequence). V lost 5 bases, J lost 1 base, and 4 bases stayed unmatched. The CDR3 sequence is 15 residues long. The CDR3 here is CASSPSGGSQETQYF. The CDR3 DNA reads TGTGCCAGCAGCCCTAGCGGGGGTAGCCAAGAGACCCAGTACTTC.

This rearrangement joins TRBV30 to TRBJ2-7; TRBD1 matches at 8 bases. Trimming took 2 bases from V and 3 from J; bases not matched to a gene: 3. The CDR3 contains 13 residues. From germline, CDR1 is GTSNPN and CDR2 SVGIG (reference sequence). CDR3 in amino acids: CAWSRDRNYEQYF. The CDR3, as DNA: TGTGCCTGGAGTAGGGACAGGAACTACGAGCAGTACTTC.

The rearrangement joins TRBV4-1 to TRBJ1-6; a weak D match, TRBD1 (5 bases). Trimming removed 0 bases from V and 9 bases from J, with 15 bases in between. The germline CDR1 and CDR2 sequences are MGHRA and YSYEKL. The CDR3 is 16 amino acids. CDR3 bases: TGCGCCAGCAGCCAAGAAAGTCGGGGCTACGGTTCACCCCTCCACTTT. This encodes CASSQESRGYGSPLHF.

This clone has only a few counts. The chain employs TRBV19 and TRBJ1-1; 9 bases are shared with TRBD1. Germline CDR1 is LNHDA and CDR2 is SQIVND (reference sequence). The CDR3 totals 15 residues. The J segment lost 11 bases and the V segment lost 0 bases, leaving 10 bases of the junction unmatched. The CDR3 loop reads CASSIDSPGQGKAFF. DNA for the CDR3: TGTGCCAGTAGTATAGATTCCCCCGGACAGGGGAAGGCTTTCTTT.

This chain uses TRBV28 with TRBJ2-5, with a tentative D call TRBD2 (5 bases). This CDR3 contains 14 residues. V lost 6 bases to trimming and J lost 2 bases, with 13 bases between them. The germline V gene encodes CDR1 MDHEN and CDR2 SYDVKM. CDR3 nucleotides: TGTGCCAGCAGGTCTACTAGGCTACAAGAGACCCAGTACTTC. Its protein product is CASRSTRLQETQYF.

The chain couples TRBV29-1 to TRBJ2-7; 10 nucleotides match TRBD2. The CDR3 spans 14 residues. V shed 6 bases, J shed 4 bases, and the junction held 9 bases outside the gene matches. Germline V CDR1 and CDR2: SQVTM, ANQGSEA. The CDR3 spells CSVATLAGGYEQYF. DNA of the CDR3: TGCAGCGTCGCAACCTTAGCGGGGGGTTACGAGCAGTACTTC.

This chain uses TRBV5-3 with TRBJ1-1, with D uncertain. TRBV5-3 is labeled an ORF, and its function is uncertain. The CDR3 sequence is 15 residues long. V lost 4 bases to trimming and J lost 1 base, with 14 bases between them. The CDR3 coding sequence is TGTGCCAGAAGCCCACCTTTAGACGAGAACACTGAAGCTTTCTTT. Translation: CARSPPLDENTEAFF.